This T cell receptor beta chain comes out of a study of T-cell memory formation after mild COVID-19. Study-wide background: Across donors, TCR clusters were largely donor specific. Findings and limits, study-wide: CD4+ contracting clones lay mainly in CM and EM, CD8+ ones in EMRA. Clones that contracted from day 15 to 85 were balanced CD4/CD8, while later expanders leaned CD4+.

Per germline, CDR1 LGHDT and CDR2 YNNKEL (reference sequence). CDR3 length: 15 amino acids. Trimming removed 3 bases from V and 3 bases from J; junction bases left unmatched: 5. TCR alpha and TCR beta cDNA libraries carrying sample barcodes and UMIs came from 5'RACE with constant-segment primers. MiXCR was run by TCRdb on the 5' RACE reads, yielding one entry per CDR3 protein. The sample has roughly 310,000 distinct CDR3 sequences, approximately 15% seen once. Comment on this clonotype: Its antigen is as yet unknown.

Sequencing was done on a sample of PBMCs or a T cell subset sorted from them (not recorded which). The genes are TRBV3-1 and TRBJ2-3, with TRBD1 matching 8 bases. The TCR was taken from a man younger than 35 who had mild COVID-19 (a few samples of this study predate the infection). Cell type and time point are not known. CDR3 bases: TGTGCCAGCAGCCATACAGGGGGTAAGACAGATACGCAGTATTTT. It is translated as CASSHTGGKTDTQYF.